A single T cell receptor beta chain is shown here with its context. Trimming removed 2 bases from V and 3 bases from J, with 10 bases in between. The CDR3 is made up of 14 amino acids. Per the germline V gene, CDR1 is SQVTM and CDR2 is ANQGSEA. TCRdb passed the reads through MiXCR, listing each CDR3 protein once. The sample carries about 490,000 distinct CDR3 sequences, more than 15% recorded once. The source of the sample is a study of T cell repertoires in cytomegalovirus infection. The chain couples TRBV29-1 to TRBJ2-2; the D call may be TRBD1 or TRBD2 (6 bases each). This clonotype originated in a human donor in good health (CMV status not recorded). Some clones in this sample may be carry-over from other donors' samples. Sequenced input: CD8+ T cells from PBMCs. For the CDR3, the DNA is TGCAGCGTTGAATTGGGGGGCCACACCGGGGAGCTGTTTTTT. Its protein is CSVELGGHTGELFF.